A single sample is the source of the 11 T cell receptor beta chains below, sequenced in a study of quantifying T cell responses using KT2 cells. About the study: cDNA was made from DNase-treated RNA using alpha and beta constant primers.

An oligo carrying a UMI was ligated to the cDNA 3' end. An equimolar mix of RC1.1 and RC1.2 primed the beta chain across TRBC1 and TRBC2. TCRdb reprocessed the UMI-ligation and nested PCR reads via MiXCR and lists one record per CDR3 protein. The data contain just under 50,000 distinct CDR3 sequences, 11% of them singletons. The sequenced material came from PBMCs spiked with cells of the T cell clone KT2. These receptors were obtained from a human donor.

This clonotype came up many times. V gene TRBV15 combines with J gene TRBJ1-2; 7 bases are a match to TRBD1. The CDR3 is 16 residues long. Per the germline V gene, CDR1 is LNHNV and CDR2 is YYDKDF (reference sequence). Trimming removed 2 bases from V and 1 base from J; junction bases left unmatched: 7. The CDR3 loop is CATSRYTGQLNYGYTF. In DNA form, the CDR3 reads TGTGCCACCAGCAGATACACGGGACAGCTTAACTATGGCTACACCTTC.

Only a few counts were recorded for this clonotype. V and J are TRBV2 and TRBJ2-7; D might be TRBD1 (5 bases). Trimming took 3 bases from V and 5 from J, leaving 11 bases between them. The germline V gene has CDR1 SNHLY and CDR2 FYNNEI. CDR3 size: 13 residues. The CDR3 sequence: CASSDRRADEQYF. The CDR3 nucleotides read TGTGCCAGCAGTGACCGCAGGGCGGACGAGCAGTACTTC.

This clonotype was seen ten or more times. The V call is TRBV9, the J call TRBJ2-3; D is undetermined. Between the trimmed V and J ends, which lost 3 bases and 0 bases, there was a span of 8 bases. CDR3 size: 14 residues. CDR1 SGDLS and CDR2 YYNGEE come from the germline V gene. In DNA, the CDR3 is TGTGCCAGCAGCGCACCTCCGAGCACAGATACGCAGTATTTT. Protein sequence: CASSAPPSTDTQYF.

The chain carries TRBV11-3 and TRBJ1-3; tentative D call: TRBD1 (6 bases). The CDR3 loop spans 12 amino acids. The V gene lost 10 bases and the J gene lost 3 bases, with 10 bases spanning the gap. Germline V gives CDR1 SGHNT, CDR2 YENEEA. The CDR3 DNA reads TGTGCCATCCGACAGGATGGAAACACCATATATTTT. Its protein is CAIRQDGNTIYF.

This clonotype was detected only a few times. This sequence joins TRBV12-3 or TRBV12-4 and TRBJ1-4; 7 bases fit TRBD1. The CDR3 is made up of 15 amino acids. V trimming: 8 bases; J trimming: 2 bases; junction bases outside the gene matches: 8. Here the CDR3 reads CASGRQGWTNEKLFF. CDR3 sequence (DNA): TGTGCCAGCGGCAGACAGGGTTGGACTAATGAAAAACTGTTTTTT.

This clonotype was counted many times. The chain uses TRBV20-1 and TRBJ2-5; D remains ambiguous. The germline CDR1 and CDR2 sequences are DFQATT and SNEGSKA (reference sequence). V lost 2 bases, J lost 2 bases, and 6 bases lay in between. This CDR3 is 12 amino acids long. This chain's CDR3 is CSARHGQETQYF. The CDR3 coding sequence is TGCAGTGCTAGACATGGTCAAGAGACCCAGTACTTC.

This rearrangement joins TRBV27 to TRBJ1-1; D remains ambiguous. The length of the CDR3 is 16 residues. V was cut by 3 bases and J by 0 bases, with 14 bases left in between. The germline gives CDR1 MNHEY, CDR2 SMNVEV (reference sequence). CDR3 nucleotides: TGTGCCAGCAGTTTTGGTGGTATAGCCTTGAACACTGAAGCTTTCTTT. Protein sequence: CASSFGGIALNTEAFF.

The sample holds a few counts of this clonotype. This chain uses TRBV27 with TRBJ2-1; TRBD2 matches 8 bases. Germline V gene lookup returns CDR1 MNHEY and CDR2 SMNVEV (reference sequence). V was pared by 4 bases and J by 4 bases, with 3 bases of the junction left unmatched. The length of the CDR3 is 14 residues. The CDR3 loop is CASSWAGGYNEQFF. The CDR3 DNA reads TGTGCCAGCAGTTGGGCGGGGGGTTACAATGAGCAGTTCTTC.

The chain employs TRBV10-3 and TRBJ1-1, with a tentative D call TRBD1 (5 bases). The CDR3 length is 17 residues. Per germline, CDR1 ENHRY and CDR2 SYGVKD. Trimming cost V 10 bases and J 1 base, with 25 bases left between them. The CDR3 sequence is CATRFRAYISTNTEAFF. The CDR3 DNA reads as TGTGCCACCAGGTTCAGGGCGTACATTTCCACGAACACTGAAGCTTTCTTT.

The rearrangement uses TRBV5-6 and TRBJ2-7; D perhaps matches TRBD1 (7 bases). The CDR3 has 17 amino acids. Per germline, CDR1 SGHDT and CDR2 YYEEEE. Trimming took 2 bases from V and 1 from J, leaving 19 bases between them. Written as DNA, the CDR3 is TGTGCCAGCAGCTTAGACCGCGGGACAGTGTATTCCTACGAGCAGTACTTC. This gives the protein CASSLDRGTVYSYEQYF.

The V gene is TRBV4-1, the J gene TRBJ2-2; D is perhaps TRBD1 or TRBD2 (7 bases each). Trimming left V 4 bases short and J 7 bases short, with 19 bases between. CDR1 and CDR2 (germline): MGHRA, YSYEKL. This CDR3 region has 16 residues. The CDR3 is CASSLRGRVEDGELFF. CDR3 sequence (DNA): TGCGCCAGCAGCCTCAGGGGGAGGGTAGAAGACGGGGAGCTGTTTTTT.